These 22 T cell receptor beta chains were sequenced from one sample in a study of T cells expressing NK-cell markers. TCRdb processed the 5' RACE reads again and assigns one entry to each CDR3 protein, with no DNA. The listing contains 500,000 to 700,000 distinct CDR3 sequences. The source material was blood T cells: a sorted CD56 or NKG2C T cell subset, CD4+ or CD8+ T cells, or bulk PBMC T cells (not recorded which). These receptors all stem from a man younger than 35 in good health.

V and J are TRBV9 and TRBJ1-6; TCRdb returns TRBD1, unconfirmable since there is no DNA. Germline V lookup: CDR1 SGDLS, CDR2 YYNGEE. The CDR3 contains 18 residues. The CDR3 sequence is CALSRRPRAHSYNSPLHF.

The CDR3 protein is CSVDGFVAGKYGDEQFF. The rearrangement uses TRBV29-1 and TRBJ2-1; TCRdb's D call of TRBD2 is untestable without DNA. This CDR3 has 17 residues. The germline V gene encodes CDR1 SQVTM and CDR2 ANQGSEA.

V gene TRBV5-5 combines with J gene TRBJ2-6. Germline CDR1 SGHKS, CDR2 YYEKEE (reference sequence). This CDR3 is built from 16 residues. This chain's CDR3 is CASNFHSSSGANVLTF. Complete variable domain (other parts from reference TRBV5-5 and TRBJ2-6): DAGVTQSPTHLIKTRGQQVTLRCSPISGHKSVSWYQQVLGQGPQFIFQYYEKEERGRGNFPDRFSARQFPNYSSELNVNALLLGDSALYLCASNFHSSSGANVLTFGAGSRLTVL.

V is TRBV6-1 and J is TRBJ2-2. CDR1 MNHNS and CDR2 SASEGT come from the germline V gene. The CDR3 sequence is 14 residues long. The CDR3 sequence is CASGAGTVPGELFF.

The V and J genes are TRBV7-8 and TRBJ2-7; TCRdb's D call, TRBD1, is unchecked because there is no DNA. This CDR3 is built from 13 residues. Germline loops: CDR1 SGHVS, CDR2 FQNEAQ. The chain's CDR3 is CASSLSRGDEQYF. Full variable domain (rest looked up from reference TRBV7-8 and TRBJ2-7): GAGVSQSPRYKVAKRGQDVALRCDPISGHVSLFWYQQALGQGPEFLTYFQNEAQLDKSGLPSDRFFAERPEGSVSTLKIQRTQQEDSAVYLCASSLSRGDEQYFGPGTRLTVT.

The chain's CDR3 is CASSSPGGAHNEQFF. The chain uses TRBV5-1 and TRBJ2-1; TCRdb designates TRBD2, a call that cannot be tested without DNA. Germline V gene sequence: CDR1 SGHRS, CDR2 YFSETQ. The CDR3 totals 15 residues. Together with reference TRBV5-1 and TRBJ2-1, the CDR3 gives the full variable domain: KAGVTQTPRYLIKTRGQQVTLSCSPISGHRSVSWYQQTPGQGLQFLFEYFSETQRNKGNFPGRFSGRQFSNSRSEMNVSTLELGDSALYLCASSSPGGAHNEQFFGPGTRLTVL.

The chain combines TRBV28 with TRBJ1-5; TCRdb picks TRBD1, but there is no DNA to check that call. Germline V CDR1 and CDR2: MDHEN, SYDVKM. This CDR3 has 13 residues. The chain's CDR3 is CASRPPSHQPQHF. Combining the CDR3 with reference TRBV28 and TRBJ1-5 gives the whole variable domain DVKVTQSSRYLVKRTGEKVFLECVQDMDHENMFWYRQDPGLGLRLIYFSYDVKMKEKGDIPEGYSVSREKKERFSLILESASTNQTSMYLCASRPPSHQPQHFGDGTRLSIL.

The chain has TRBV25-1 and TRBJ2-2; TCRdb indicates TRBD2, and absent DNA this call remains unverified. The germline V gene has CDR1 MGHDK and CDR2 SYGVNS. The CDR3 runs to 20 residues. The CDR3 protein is CASSEQLPTSLAGGRGELFF.

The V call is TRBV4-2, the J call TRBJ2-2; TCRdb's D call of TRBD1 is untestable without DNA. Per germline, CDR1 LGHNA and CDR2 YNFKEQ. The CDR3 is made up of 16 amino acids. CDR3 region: CASSQVGTLYTGELFF.

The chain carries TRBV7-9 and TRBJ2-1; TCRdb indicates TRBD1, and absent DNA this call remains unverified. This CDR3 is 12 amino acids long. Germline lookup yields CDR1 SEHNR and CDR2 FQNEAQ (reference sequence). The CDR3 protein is CASSLTDIEQFF.

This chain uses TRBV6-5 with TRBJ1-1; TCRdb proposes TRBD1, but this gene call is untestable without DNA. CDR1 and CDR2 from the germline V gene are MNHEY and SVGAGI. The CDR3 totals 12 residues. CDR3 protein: CASTGGNTEAFF.

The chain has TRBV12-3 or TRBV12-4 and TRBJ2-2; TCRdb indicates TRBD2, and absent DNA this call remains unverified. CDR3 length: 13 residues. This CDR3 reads CASSWEGAGELFF.

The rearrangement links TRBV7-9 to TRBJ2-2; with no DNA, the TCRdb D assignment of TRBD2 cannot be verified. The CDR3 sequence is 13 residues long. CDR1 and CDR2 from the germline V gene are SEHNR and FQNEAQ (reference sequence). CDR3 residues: CASERTYTGELFF.

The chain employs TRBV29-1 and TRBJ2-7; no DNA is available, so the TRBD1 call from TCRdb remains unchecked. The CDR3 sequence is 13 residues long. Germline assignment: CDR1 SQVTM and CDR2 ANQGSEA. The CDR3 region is CSASGQFFYEQYF.

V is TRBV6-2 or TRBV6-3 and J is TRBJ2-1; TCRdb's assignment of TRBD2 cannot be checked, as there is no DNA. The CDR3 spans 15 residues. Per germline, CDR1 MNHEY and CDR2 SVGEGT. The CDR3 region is CASSDTSGRAHEQFF.

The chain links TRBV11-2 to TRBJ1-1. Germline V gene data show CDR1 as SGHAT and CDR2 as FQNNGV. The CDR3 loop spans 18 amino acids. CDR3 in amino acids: CASSLVGRPSGSNTEAFF.

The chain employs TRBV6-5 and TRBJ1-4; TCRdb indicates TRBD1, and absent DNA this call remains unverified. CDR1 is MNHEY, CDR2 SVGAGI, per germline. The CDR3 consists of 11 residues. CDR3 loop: CATIEGEKLFF.

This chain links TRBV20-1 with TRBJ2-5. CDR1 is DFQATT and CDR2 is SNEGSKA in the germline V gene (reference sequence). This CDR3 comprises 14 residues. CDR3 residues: CSASPTGTKETQYF.

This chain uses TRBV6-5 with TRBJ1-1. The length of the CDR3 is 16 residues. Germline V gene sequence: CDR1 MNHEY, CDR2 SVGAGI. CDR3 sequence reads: CASSYGGSYLNTEAFF.

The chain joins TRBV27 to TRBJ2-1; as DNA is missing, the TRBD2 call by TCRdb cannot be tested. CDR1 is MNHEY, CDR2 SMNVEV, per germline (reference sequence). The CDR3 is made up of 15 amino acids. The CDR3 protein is CASRATAGRGDEQFF.

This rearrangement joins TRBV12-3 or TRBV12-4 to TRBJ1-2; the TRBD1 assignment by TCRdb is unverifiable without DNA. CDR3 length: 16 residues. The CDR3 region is CASSLAWQGTLYGYTF.

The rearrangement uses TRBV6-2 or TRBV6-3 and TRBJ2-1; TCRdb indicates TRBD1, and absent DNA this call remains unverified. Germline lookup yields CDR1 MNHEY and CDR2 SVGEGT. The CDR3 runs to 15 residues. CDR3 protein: CASSYGRGRSNEQFF.